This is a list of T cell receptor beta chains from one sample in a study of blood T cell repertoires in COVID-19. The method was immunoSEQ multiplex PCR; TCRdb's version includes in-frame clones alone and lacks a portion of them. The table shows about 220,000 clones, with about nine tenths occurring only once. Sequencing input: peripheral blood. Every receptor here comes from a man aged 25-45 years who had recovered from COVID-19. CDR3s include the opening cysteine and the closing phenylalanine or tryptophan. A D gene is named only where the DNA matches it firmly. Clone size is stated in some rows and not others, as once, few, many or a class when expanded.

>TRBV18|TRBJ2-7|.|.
TGTGCCAGCTCACCCTGGGGGGAACCCAACTACGAGCAGTACTTC
CASSPWGEPNYEQYF
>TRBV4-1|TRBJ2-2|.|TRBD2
TGCGCCAGCAATGGTGGACTAGCGGGGTTCACCGGGGAGCTGTTTTTT
CASNGGLAGFTGELFF
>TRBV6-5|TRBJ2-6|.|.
TGTGCCAGCAGAACGGAGGTTACCCGGGGCGTCCTGACTTTC
CASRTEVTRGVLTF
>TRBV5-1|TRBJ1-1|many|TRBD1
TGCGCCAGCAGCTCCCGGACAGGGGGAGATACTGAAGCTTTCTTT
CASSSRTGGDTEAFF
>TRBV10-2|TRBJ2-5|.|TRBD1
TGCGCCAGCAGTGATAGGACAGGGATCGGGGAGACCCAGTACTTC
CASSDRTGIGETQYF
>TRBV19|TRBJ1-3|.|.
TGTGCCAGTAGTGCTGGGGACACTTCCTCTGGAAACACCATATATTTT
CASSAGDTSSGNTIYF
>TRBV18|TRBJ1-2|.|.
TGTGCCAGCTCACCTCCAGGGAACTATGGCTACACCTTC
CASSPPGNYGYTF
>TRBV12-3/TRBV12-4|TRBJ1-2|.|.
TGTGCCAGCAGTTTAGGTAGTCATGGCTACACCTTC
CASSLGSHGYTF
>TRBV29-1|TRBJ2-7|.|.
TGCAGCGTCAACCGGGGTGGGTGGGAGCAGTACTTC
CSVNRGGWEQYF
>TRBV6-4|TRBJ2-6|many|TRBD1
TGTGCCAGCAGTGAGGGGACAGGGGGCTCTGGGGCCAACGTCCTGACTTTC
CASSEGTGGSGANVLTF
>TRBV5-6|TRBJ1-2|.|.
TGTGCCAGCAGAACAGGGTTGAGCTATGGCTACACCTTC
CASRTGLSYGYTF
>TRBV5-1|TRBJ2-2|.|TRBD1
TGCGCCAGCAGGGACAGGGAAACCGGGGAGCTGTTTTTT
CASRDRETGELFF
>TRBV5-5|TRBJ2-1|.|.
TGTGCCAGCAGCTTAATCGGGTACAATGAGCAGTTCTTC
CASSLIGYNEQFF
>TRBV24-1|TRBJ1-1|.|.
TGTGCCACCAGTGACCCGGGACAAGGCACTGAAGCTTTCTTT
CATSDPGQGTEAFF
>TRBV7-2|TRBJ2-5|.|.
TGTGCCAGCAGCTCTCGCAGGGCAGAGACCCAGTACTTC
CASSSRRAETQYF
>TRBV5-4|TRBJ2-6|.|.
TGTGCCAGCAGCTCGTACATCTCTGGGGCCAACGTCCTGACTTTC
CASSSYISGANVLTF
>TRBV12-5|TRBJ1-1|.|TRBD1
TGTGCTAGTGGTTCGGGACAGCTGAACACTGAAGCTTTCTTT
CASGSGQLNTEAFF
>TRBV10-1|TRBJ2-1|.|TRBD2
TGCGCCAGCAGTGAGACACCAGCGGGGGCCCACAATGAGCAGTTCTTC
CASSETPAGAHNEQFF
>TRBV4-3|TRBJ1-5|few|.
TGCGCCAGCAGCCAAGATCAGGGTCAGCCCCAGCATTTT
CASSQDQGQPQHF
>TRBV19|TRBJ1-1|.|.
TGTGCCAGTAATGGGGATCGGGGGACCACTGAAGCTTTCTTT
CASNGDRGTTEAFF
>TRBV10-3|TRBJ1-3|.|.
TGTGCCATCAGTGAGAACGGGGTAATCTCTGGAAACACCATATATTTT
CAISENGVISGNTIYF
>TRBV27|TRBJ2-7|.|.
TGTGCCAGCAGTCTTGACAGCCCTGGCTACGAGCAGTACTTC
CASSLDSPGYEQYF
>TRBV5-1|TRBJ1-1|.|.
TGCGCCAGCAGCTTGGTGGGCGGGGGCGCAGGAGGGGACACTGAAGCTTTCTTT
CASSLVGGGAGGDTEAFF
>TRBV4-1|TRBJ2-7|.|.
TGCGCCAGCAGCCAATCAGGCGTGCAGGGCTCCTACGAGCAGTACTTC
CASSQSGVQGSYEQYF
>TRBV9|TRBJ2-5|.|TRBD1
TGTGCCAGCAGCGTAGCTAAAGGGGGCTGGGAGACCCAGTACTTC
CASSVAKGGWETQYF
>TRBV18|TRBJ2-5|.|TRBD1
TGTGCCAGCTCACGTACAGGGGCCCGGGAGACCCAGTACTTC
CASSRTGARETQYF
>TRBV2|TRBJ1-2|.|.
TGTGCCAGCAGTGAAGCGTTAATCGTCCGGACCTTC
CASSEALIVRTF
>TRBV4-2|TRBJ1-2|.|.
TGTGCCAGCAGCCAAGAAGGGGATAACTATGGCTACACCTTC
CASSQEGDNYGYTF
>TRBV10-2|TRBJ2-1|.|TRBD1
TGCGCCAGCAGTTGGACAGGGTCCGATGAGCAGTTCTTC
CASSWTGSDEQFF